This T cell receptor (beta chain) was obtained from a study of T cells in Graves' hyperthyroidism and ophthalmopathy. Study findings and constraints: Blood samples included most of the expanded thyroid clonotypes exceeding 0.001. Ophthalmopathy was identified by the model a median about 6 months ahead of onset.

The CDR3 contains 16 residues. Germline lookup yields CDR1 SGHDN and CDR2 FVKESK. V dropped 0 bases and J dropped 5 bases, with 16 bases sitting between them. Worth noting for this clonotype: Its cognate antigen is unknown. The CDR3 ends on some other residue instead of the conserved phenylalanine or tryptophan, so this is likely a read error.

The study based diagnoses on clinical symptoms, serum thyroxine and TRAb, thyroid ultrasound and orbital computed tomography. It was RNA transcripts that yielded the amplified TCR beta CDR3 regions. RT-PCR in the first round (using the HTBI primer set) targeted the TCR CDR3. Each CDR3 protein gets one entry after TCRdb re-called the multiplex PCR reads with MiXCR. The table shows hundreds of thousands of distinct CDR3 sequences, with 46% occurring only once. The J gene is TRBJ1-2, the V gene TRBV14; D gene ambiguous. Specimen: peripheral blood or thyroid tissue (not recorded which). The sequence was obtained from a woman aged 18-35 years with Graves' hyperthyroidism. The CDR3 reads CASSQESGRPWYGYTL. DNA of the CDR3: TGTGCCAGCAGCCAAGAATCTGGCAGACCATGGTATGGCTACACCTTA.